The following is a T cell receptor (beta chain) sequence with its context. What it binds is not known. This sample is drawn from a study of shared clonotypes between healthy human individuals. The study's findings and limits: A limitation of the genetic and exposure-history diversity represented arose from few donors.

Germline assignment: CDR1 SNHLY and CDR2 FYNNEI. This CDR3 comprises 11 residues. V lost 7 bases to trimming and J lost 6 bases, with 6 bases between them. Method: immunoSEQ multiplex PCR; TCRdb's copy keeps in-frame clones and lacks some. The sample holds about 2.3 million clones, 85% to 95% seen once. The receptor was derived from a man aged 18-30 years in good health. Some clones in this sample may be carry-over from other donors' samples. The chain combines TRBV2 with TRBJ2-2; no reliable D call. The sequencing sample was made of naive CD4+ T cells from PBMCs. Subset reported: CD45RA+ positively selected. The CDR3 sequence: CASTSAGELFF. As DNA, the CDR3 is TGTGCCAGCACATCCGCCGGGGAGCTGTTTTTT.